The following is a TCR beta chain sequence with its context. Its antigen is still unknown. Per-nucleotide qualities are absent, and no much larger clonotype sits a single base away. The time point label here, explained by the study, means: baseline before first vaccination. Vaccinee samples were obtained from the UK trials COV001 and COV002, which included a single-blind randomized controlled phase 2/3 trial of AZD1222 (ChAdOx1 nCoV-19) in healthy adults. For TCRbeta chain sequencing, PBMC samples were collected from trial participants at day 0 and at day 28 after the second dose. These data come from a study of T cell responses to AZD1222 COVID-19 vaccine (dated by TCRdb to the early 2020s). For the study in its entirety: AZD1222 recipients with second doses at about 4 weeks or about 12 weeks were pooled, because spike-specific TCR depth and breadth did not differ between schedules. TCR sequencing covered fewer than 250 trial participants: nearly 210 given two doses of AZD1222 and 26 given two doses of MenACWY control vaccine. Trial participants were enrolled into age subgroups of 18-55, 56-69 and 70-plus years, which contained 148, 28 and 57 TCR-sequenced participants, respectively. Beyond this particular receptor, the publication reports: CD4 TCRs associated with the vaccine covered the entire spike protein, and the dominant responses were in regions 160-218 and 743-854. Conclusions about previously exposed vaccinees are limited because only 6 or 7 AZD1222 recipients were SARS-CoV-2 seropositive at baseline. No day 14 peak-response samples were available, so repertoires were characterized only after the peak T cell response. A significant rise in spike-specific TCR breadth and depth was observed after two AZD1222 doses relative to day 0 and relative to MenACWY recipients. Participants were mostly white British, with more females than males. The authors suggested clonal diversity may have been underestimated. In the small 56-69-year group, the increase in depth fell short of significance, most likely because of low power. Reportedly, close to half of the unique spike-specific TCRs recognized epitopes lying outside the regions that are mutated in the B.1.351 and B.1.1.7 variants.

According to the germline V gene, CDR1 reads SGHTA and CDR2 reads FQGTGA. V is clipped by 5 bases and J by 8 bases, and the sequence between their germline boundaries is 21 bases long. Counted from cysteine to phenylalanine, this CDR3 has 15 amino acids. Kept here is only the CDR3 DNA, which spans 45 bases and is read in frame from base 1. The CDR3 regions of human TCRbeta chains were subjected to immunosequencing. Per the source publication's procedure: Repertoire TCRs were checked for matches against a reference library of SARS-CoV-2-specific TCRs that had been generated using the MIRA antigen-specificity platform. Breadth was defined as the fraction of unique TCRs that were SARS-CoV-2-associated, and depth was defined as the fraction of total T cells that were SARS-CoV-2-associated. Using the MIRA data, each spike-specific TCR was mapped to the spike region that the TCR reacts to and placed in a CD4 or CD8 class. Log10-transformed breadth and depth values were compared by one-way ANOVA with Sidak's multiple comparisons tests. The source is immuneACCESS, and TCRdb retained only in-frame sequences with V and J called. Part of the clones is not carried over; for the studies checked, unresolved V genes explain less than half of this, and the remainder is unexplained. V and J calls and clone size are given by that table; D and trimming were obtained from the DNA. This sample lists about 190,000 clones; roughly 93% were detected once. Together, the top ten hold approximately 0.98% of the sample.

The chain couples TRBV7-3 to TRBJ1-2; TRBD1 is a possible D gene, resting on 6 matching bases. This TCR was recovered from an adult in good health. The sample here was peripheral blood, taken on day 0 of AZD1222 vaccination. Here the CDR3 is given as CASSPNDRQDWGYTF. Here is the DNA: TGTGCCAGCAGCCCCAACGACCGACAGGATTGGGGCTACACCTTC.